This entry lists 12 T cell receptor beta chains sequenced from one sample in a study of Ad26.COV2.S vaccination and SARS-CoV-2 variants. This table comes from immunoSEQ multiplex PCR, and its TCRdb copy is limited to in-frame clones, with some not included. The sample consists of around 370,000 clones, 85% of them appearing once. The treatment: around 19 received Ad26.COV2.S at low or high dose, single or two shots; several received placebo; per-sample allocation not given. The investigators took samples on day 63 after the first vaccine or placebo injection. Here the sequenced sample was peripheral blood, taken in a trial of Ad26.COV2.S vaccine versus placebo. The source of these receptors is a person aged 18-65 years who received the Ad26.COV2.S COVID-19 vaccine or a placebo.

The V call is TRBV6-2 or TRBV6-3, the J call TRBJ1-5; D is uncertain. This CDR3 spans 14 amino acids. V gave up 6 bases and J gave up 2 bases, with 11 bases separating them. CDR1 is MNHEY and CDR2 is SVGEGT in the germline V gene. CDR3 sequence (DNA): TGTGCCAGCAGCCTGGGCGGGGGCAATCAGCCCCAGCATTTT. Translated, it gives CASSLGGGNQPQHF.

The chain links TRBV9 to TRBJ1-1; 7 bases fit TRBD1. The CDR3 covers 14 residues. The trim removed 1 base at V and 4 bases at J, leaving 4 bases unmatched. Germline values: CDR1 SGDLS, CDR2 YYNGEE. CDR3 sequence reads: CASSVTGTATEAFF. The CDR3 region has the DNA TGTGCCAGCAGCGTAACCGGGACAGCCACTGAAGCTTTCTTT.

V gene TRBV19 combines with J gene TRBJ1-2; 7 nucleotides agree with TRBD1. The CDR3 extends over 11 amino acids. V trimming: 8 bases; J trimming: 9 bases; junction bases outside the gene matches: 6. CDR1 and CDR2 from the germline V gene are LNHDA and SQIVND (reference sequence). CDR3 region: CASLQGSRYTF. The DNA of the CDR3 is TGTGCCAGTCTACAGGGGTCTCGCTACACCTTC.

In this sample, this clone turned up a few times. This sequence joins TRBV19 and TRBJ2-7; D possibly corresponds to TRBD2 (6 bases). With 5 bases removed from V and 10 bases from J, the gap between germline ends came to 15 bases. The length of the CDR3 is 12 residues. Germline V gives CDR1 LNHDA, CDR2 SQIVND (reference sequence). The CDR3 loop reads CASSSRDSRQYF. As DNA, the CDR3 is TGTGCCAGTAGTTCTCGGGACTCGAGACAGTACTTC.

This chain uses TRBV4-3 with TRBJ2-5; TRBD2 is a possible D gene (5 bases). The CDR3 extends over 18 amino acids. The V gene lost 0 bases and the J gene lost 3 bases, with 20 bases spanning the gap. The germline CDR1 and CDR2 sequences are LGHNA and YSLEER. The CDR3 DNA reads TGCGCCAGCAGCCAAGATATTACCAGGCTTGGGGAGAAAGAGACCCAGTACTTC. It specifies CASSQDITRLGEKETQYF.

The CDR3 DNA reads as TGTGCCAGCAGTAGCCCAGGGGTTAACTATGGCTACACCTTC. Its translation is CASSSPGVNYGYTF. This rearrangement joins TRBV6-5 to TRBJ1-2, with D possibly matching TRBD1 (6 bases). Germline-derived CDR1 and CDR2 are MNHEY and SVGAGI. V was pared by 5 bases and J by 1 base, with 11 bases between. The CDR3 runs 14 residues.

The chain is built from TRBV14 and TRBJ2-1; D might be TRBD2 (7 bases). In germline, CDR1 is SGHDN, CDR2 FVKESK. The CDR3 loop spans 15 amino acids. The V end lost 0 bases, the J end lost 8 bases, and 14 bases lay between the germline ends. The CDR3 protein is CASSQEWAGAYEQFF. CDR3 in DNA: TGTGCCAGCAGCCAAGAGTGGGCGGGGGCCTATGAGCAGTTCTTC.

The rearrangement joins TRBV19 to TRBJ2-2; D unresolved. V was shortened by 5 bases and J by 6 bases, with 10 bases between the two germline ends. The CDR3 totals 13 residues. Germline V CDR1 and CDR2: LNHDA, SQIVND (reference sequence). CDR3 region: CASSLAPAGELFF. Written as DNA, the CDR3 is TGTGCCAGTAGTCTTGCTCCCGCCGGGGAGCTGTTTTTT. Full variable domain (rest looked up from reference TRBV19 and TRBJ2-2): DGGITQSPKYLFRKEGQNVTLSCEQNLNHDAMYWYRQDPGQGLRLIYYSQIVNDFQKGDIAEGYSVSREKKESFPLTVTSAQKNPTAFYLCASSLAPAGELFFGEGSRLTVL.

This chain links TRBV2 with TRBJ2-5; the match to TRBD1 covers 7 bases. Germline-derived CDR1 and CDR2 are SNHLY and FYNNEI. The ends lost 1 base at V and 9 bases at J; junction bases unmatched: 5. This CDR3 comprises 13 residues. In nucleotides, the CDR3 is TGTGCCAGCAGTGAAGGGACAGGTCAGGCCCAGTACTTC. This sequence encodes CASSEGTGQAQYF.

The chain's CDR3 is CASSQTGEPYNEQFF. The CDR3 coding sequence is TGTGCCAGCAGCCAAACAGGGGAGCCTTACAATGAGCAGTTCTTC. The chain carries TRBV14 and TRBJ2-1; 7 nucleotides line up with TRBD1. J gave up 4 bases and V 2 bases, and 5 bases lay outside the gene matches. This CDR3 spans 15 amino acids. Germline CDR1 is SGHDN and CDR2 is FVKESK.

CDR3 coding DNA: TGTGCCAGCAGCTTACAGGGCGAGCAGTACTTC. This encodes CASSLQGEQYF. V is TRBV7-8 and J is TRBJ2-7; D is possibly TRBD1 (5 bases). There are 11 residues in the CDR3. V was clipped by 2 bases and J by 6 bases, with 5 bases between them. From germline, CDR1 is SGHVS and CDR2 FQNEAQ.

For this clone: This same CDR3 is encoded by further DNA sequences in the sample. This chain joins TRBV5-4 and TRBJ2-7; 12 bases match TRBD1. This CDR3 spans 14 amino acids. V shed 4 bases, J shed 7 bases, and the junction held 6 bases outside the gene matches. Germline V gives CDR1 SGHNT, CDR2 YYREEE (reference sequence). The CDR3 DNA reads TGTGCCAGCAGCCCGGGACAGGGGGCGCTTGAGCAGTACTTC. Translation: CASSPGQGALEQYF.